This T cell receptor (beta chain) was recorded in a study of T cell responses to AZD1222 COVID-19 vaccine. General study findings and limits: Donors, mostly white British, included more females; clonal diversity was possibly underestimated. Regions 160-218 and 743-854 held dominance among vaccine-associated CD4 TCRs, which spanned spike.

Assay used: immunoSEQ multiplex PCR; TCRdb lists only in-frame clones, some missing. The sample has 100,000 to 150,000 clones; about 88% are singletons. A remark on this clone: Its antigen is unidentified.

Trimming took 4 bases from V and 5 from J, leaving 9 bases between them. CDR3 length: 12 amino acids. Germline-derived CDR1 and CDR2 are SQVTM and ANQGSEA. This sample comprised peripheral blood, obtained on day 0 of AZD1222 vaccination. The TCR sequence derives from an adult in good health. V and J are TRBV29-1 and TRBJ2-1, with D perhaps TRBD2 (6 bases). CDR3 region: CSVAPGDNEQFF. The DNA for the CDR3 is TGCAGCGTTGCCCCGGGGGACAATGAGCAGTTCTTC.